These 25 T cell receptor beta chains were sequenced from one sample in a study of blood T cells in healthy people across ages. Sample-barcoded 5' priming and a J-beta primer mix drove a second PCR of about 6 to 12 cycles. TCRdb used MiXCR to reprocess the 5' RACE reads, holding one entry per CDR3 protein. The sample lists nearly 1 million distinct CDR3 sequences, roughly half occurring once. Sequencing was performed on blood. Receptor source: a woman between 55 and 75 years old in good health.

The chain joins TRBV27 to TRBJ2-7; 9 bases align to TRBD1. CDR3 length: 16 residues. Germline CDR1 reads MNHEY; CDR2 reads SMNVEV (reference sequence). V gave up 5 bases and J gave up 1 base; unmatched junction bases: 9. The CDR3 DNA is TGTGCCAGCAGTACCACCCCGGGACAGGGATCCTACGAGCAGTACTTC. It encodes CASSTTPGQGSYEQYF.

A few counts support this clonotype. This chain links TRBV5-6 with TRBJ2-1, with D uncertain. The CDR3 covers 12 residues. V was shortened by 6 bases and J by 8 bases, with 12 bases between the two germline ends. CDR1 and CDR2 (germline): SGHDT, YYEEEE. CDR3 nucleotides: TGTGCCAGCAAACATGATGGAGATGAGCAGTTCTTC. As protein: CASKHDGDEQFF.

The rearrangement joins TRBV7-3 to TRBJ2-1, with 8 bases aligning to TRBD2. The germline V gene encodes CDR1 SGHTA and CDR2 FQGTGA. V shed 1 base, J shed 5 bases, and the junction held 7 bases outside the gene matches. This CDR3 region has 16 residues. In nucleotides, the CDR3 is TGTGCCAGCAGCTTAATGACTAGCGCTAGGGACAATGAGCAGTTCTTC. This gives the protein CASSLMTSARDNEQFF. Full variable domain (missing parts from reference TRBV7-3 and TRBJ2-1): GAGVSQTPSNKVTEKGKYVELRCDPISGHTALYWYRQSLGQGPEFLIYFQGTGAADDSGLPNDRFFAVRPEGSVSTLKIQRTERGDSAVYLCASSLMTSARDNEQFFGPGTRLTVL.

DNA for the CDR3: TGTGCCAGCAGCGGTACCGACAAAAAGAACGCCGGCACTGAAGCTTTCTTT. Amino acids: CASSGTDKKNAGTEAFF. The chain uses TRBV7-2 and TRBJ1-1, with D uncertain. Trimming cost V 5 bases and J 4 bases, with 23 bases left between them. Germline lookup yields CDR1 SGHTA and CDR2 FQGNSA. This CDR3 region has 17 residues.

The CDR3 spells CASSYSWSAPYEQYF. CDR3 bases: TGTGCCAGCAGTTACTCGTGGTCGGCGCCCTACGAGCAGTACTTC. The chain links TRBV6-5 to TRBJ2-5; D gene unclear. The end of the DNA aligns better with TRBJ2-7, so the J call may be wrong. Germline CDR1 and CDR2: MNHEY and SVGAGI. This CDR3 has 15 residues.

This rearrangement joins TRBV29-1 to TRBJ1-1; D gene ambiguous. The CDR3 runs 14 residues. The V gene lost 5 bases and the J gene lost 1 base, with 14 bases spanning the gap. Germline V lookup: CDR1 SQVTM, CDR2 ANQGSEA. The chain's CDR3 is CSVRSASQNTEAFF. As DNA, the CDR3 is TGCAGCGTTAGGTCTGCCAGCCAGAACACTGAAGCTTTCTTT.

This clonotype has just a few counts. Here the CDR3 reads CSSKFTDTQYF. The DNA of the CDR3 is TGCAGCTCCAAATTCACAGATACGCAGTATTTT. The J gene is TRBJ2-3, the V gene TRBV29-1; D is ambiguous. Trimming pared 8 bases from V and 2 bases from J, leaving 8 bases between. CDR3 size: 11 residues. Per germline, CDR1 SQVTM and CDR2 ANQGSEA.

The chain employs TRBV20-1 and TRBJ1-3, with D tentatively TRBD1 (5 bases). Germline V lookup: CDR1 DFQATT, CDR2 SNEGSKA (reference sequence). The CDR3 loop spans 14 amino acids. V shed 0 bases and J shed 2 bases, with 8 bases lying between them. The CDR3 nucleotides read TGCAGTGCTAGAGAGTGGGGGACTGGAAACACCATATATTTT. Residues: CSAREWGTGNTIYF.

The chain is built from TRBV28 and TRBJ2-7, with 8 bases lining up with TRBD1. The CDR3 runs 15 residues. Germline loops: CDR1 MDHEN, CDR2 SYDVKM. The junction had 10 bases not matched to a gene; V was cut back by 6 bases and J by 3 bases. CDR3 sequence (DNA): TGTGCCAGCAGCTTCAGGACAGGGTACAACTACGAGCAGTACTTC. This encodes CASSFRTGYNYEQYF.

The chain couples TRBV27 to TRBJ2-4; D is uncertain. The CDR3 covers 12 residues. Trimming stripped 4 bases from V and 13 bases from J, with 14 bases between. Germline V gene sequence: CDR1 MNHEY, CDR2 SMNVEV (reference sequence). CDR3 bases: TGTGCCAGCAGTTCCGGCCGCTACGTGCAGTACTTC. It specifies CASSSGRYVQYF.

The chain carries TRBV20-1 and TRBJ2-1; 9 positions match TRBD2. Germline loops: CDR1 DFQATT, CDR2 SNEGSKA (reference sequence). This CDR3 is built from 15 residues. Germline trimming cut 6 bases from V and 0 bases from J; bases unmatched to any gene: 6. CDR3 region: CSAPLSGSSYNEQFF. The CDR3 DNA follows: TGCAGTGCCCCCCTTAGCGGGAGCTCCTACAATGAGCAGTTCTTC.

V is TRBV30 and J is TRBJ2-5, with D maybe TRBD2 (6 bases). Trimming removed 5 bases at V and 11 bases at J, with 18 bases between. The CDR3 sequence is 12 residues long. Germline CDR1 GTSNPN, CDR2 SVGIG (reference sequence). The CDR3 DNA sequence: TGTGCCTGGGATGGGGGGTCTCAAGGGCAGTACTTC. It translates to CAWDGGSQGQYF.

This clonotype has only a few counts. This sequence joins TRBV4-1 and TRBJ2-5; 9 positions agree with TRBD2. Losses at the gene ends were 1 base for V and 3 bases for J; bases not matched to a gene: 3. The V gene's germline CDR1 is MGHRA and CDR2 YSYEKL. CDR3 length equals 15 residues. The CDR3 nucleotides read TGCGCCAGCAGCCAAGTAGCGGGAGAGGAAGAGACCCAGTACTTC. Protein product: CASSQVAGEEETQYF.

The gene calls are TRBV6-2 or TRBV6-3 and TRBJ2-1, with 8 bases fitting TRBD2. The CDR3 runs to 17 residues. Per the germline V gene, CDR1 is MNHEY and CDR2 is SVGEGT. The V segment lost 4 bases and the J segment 0 bases; nucleotides outside the gene matches: 8. The CDR3 spells CASSWLPGGSSYNEQFF. For the CDR3, the DNA is TGTGCCAGCAGTTGGCTTCCGGGGGGGAGCTCCTACAATGAGCAGTTCTTC.

The chain uses TRBV18 and TRBJ2-7; no definite D call. V was shortened by 1 base and J by 3 bases, with 10 bases between the two germline ends. Germline V gives CDR1 KGHSH, CDR2 LQKENI. The length of the CDR3 is 14 residues. The CDR3 sequence: CASSPQYGSYEQYF. The CDR3 nucleotides are TGTGCCAGCTCACCACAGTACGGCAGCTACGAGCAGTACTTC.

This sequence joins TRBV7-9 and TRBJ2-1; tentative D call: TRBD1 (6 bases). The closer fit of TRBJ2-7 to the DNA end suggests the J call may be wrong. In germline, CDR1 is SEHNR, CDR2 FQNEAQ (reference sequence). This CDR3 is 16 amino acids long. CDR3 loop: CASRRIGGSSYNEQYF. The CDR3 DNA reads as TGTGCCAGCAGACGAATAGGGGGATCATCCTACAATGAGCAGTACTTC.

The V and J genes are TRBV7-6 and TRBJ2-7; TRBD1 agrees at 7 bases. Germline V CDR1 and CDR2: SGHVS, FNYEAQ. The CDR3 is 15 residues long. Trimming at V came to 2 bases and at J to 3 bases, leaving 7 bases not matched to a gene. This CDR3 is CASSLQTGPRYEQYF. Here the CDR3 DNA reads TGTGCCAGCAGCTTACAGACAGGGCCCCGCTACGAGCAGTACTTC.

For this clonotype: The junction and the germline gene differ at one end; a read error may be behind it. This chain links TRBV28 with TRBJ2-1, with 9 positions matching TRBD2. Germline values: CDR1 MDHEN, CDR2 SYDVKM. CDR3 length: 16 amino acids. The CDR3 reads CASRFLSSGKYNEQFF. CDR3 bases: TGTGCCAGCAGGTTCCTCTCTAGCGGGAAATACAACGAGCAGTTCTTC.

This clonotype was observed many times. This chain connects TRBV20-1 to TRBJ2-7; 8 bases map to TRBD2. Trimming removed 1 base from V and 3 bases from J; junction bases left unmatched: 5. Germline V CDR1 and CDR2: DFQATT, SNEGSKA (reference sequence). The CDR3 contains 14 residues. The CDR3 nucleotides are TGCAGTGCTAGAGCGGGAGGGGGGAGCTACGAGCAGTACTTC. Its protein is CSARAGGGSYEQYF.

V usage is TRBV7-9 and J usage is TRBJ1-1; the D is unclear. The CDR3 is 14 amino acids. CDR1 is SEHNR, CDR2 FQNEAQ, per germline (reference sequence). Deletions cut 5 bases from V and 0 bases from J, with 10 bases between. CDR3 sequence (DNA): TGTGCCAGCAGCAGTCCGGGGATGAACACTGAAGCTTTCTTT. Protein: CASSSPGMNTEAFF.

V usage is TRBV7-2 and J usage is TRBJ2-7; the D gene could be TRBD1 or TRBD2 (5 bases each). The CDR3 spans 14 residues. Looked up from germline, CDR1 is SGHTA and CDR2 is FQGNSA. V gave up 3 bases and J gave up 6 bases, with 15 bases separating them. The CDR3 nucleotides are TGTGCCAGCAGCTTCGTGGGGGTTCACTCCGAGCAGTACTTC. Translation gives CASSFVGVHSEQYF.

This chain links TRBV5-1 with TRBJ2-4; either TRBD1 or TRBD2 may fit D (5 bases each). V was shortened by 0 bases and J by 7 bases, with 11 bases between the two germline ends. This CDR3 is 14 amino acids long. From germline, CDR1 is SGHRS and CDR2 YFSETQ. For the CDR3, the DNA is TGCGCCAGCAGCTTGGCAGAGGGGTCTAACATTCAGTACTTC. Its protein is CASSLAEGSNIQYF.

This clonotype came up once. J is TRBJ1-1 and V is TRBV4-1, with 8 nucleotides matching TRBD1. V gave up 0 bases and J gave up 5 bases; unmatched junction bases: 8. The CDR3 runs to 16 residues. Germline CDR1 MGHRA, CDR2 YSYEKL. The CDR3 bases are TGCGCCAGCAGCCAAGATGCAGCAGGGGGCAGAACTGAAGCTTTCTTT. Its translation is CASSQDAAGGRTEAFF.

The chain joins TRBV12-3 or TRBV12-4 to TRBJ2-5; D could derive from TRBD1 or TRBD2 (5 bases each). CDR3 length equals 15 residues. V dropped 5 bases and J dropped 3 bases, with 16 bases sitting between them. DNA of the CDR3: TGTGCCAGCAGTGTCCGTTATCAGGGAGAAGAGACCCAGTACTTC. Encoded protein: CASSVRYQGEETQYF.

The CDR3 DNA reads TGCGCCAGCAGCCATCCAGGGTCGACCACTGAAGCTTTCTTT. Protein product: CASSHPGSTTEAFF. The chain carries TRBV4-1 and TRBJ1-1; perhaps TRBD1 as D (5 bases). V was trimmed by 3 bases and J by 4 bases, leaving 12 bases between them. CDR1 and CDR2 (germline): MGHRA, YSYEKL. The CDR3 contains 14 residues.